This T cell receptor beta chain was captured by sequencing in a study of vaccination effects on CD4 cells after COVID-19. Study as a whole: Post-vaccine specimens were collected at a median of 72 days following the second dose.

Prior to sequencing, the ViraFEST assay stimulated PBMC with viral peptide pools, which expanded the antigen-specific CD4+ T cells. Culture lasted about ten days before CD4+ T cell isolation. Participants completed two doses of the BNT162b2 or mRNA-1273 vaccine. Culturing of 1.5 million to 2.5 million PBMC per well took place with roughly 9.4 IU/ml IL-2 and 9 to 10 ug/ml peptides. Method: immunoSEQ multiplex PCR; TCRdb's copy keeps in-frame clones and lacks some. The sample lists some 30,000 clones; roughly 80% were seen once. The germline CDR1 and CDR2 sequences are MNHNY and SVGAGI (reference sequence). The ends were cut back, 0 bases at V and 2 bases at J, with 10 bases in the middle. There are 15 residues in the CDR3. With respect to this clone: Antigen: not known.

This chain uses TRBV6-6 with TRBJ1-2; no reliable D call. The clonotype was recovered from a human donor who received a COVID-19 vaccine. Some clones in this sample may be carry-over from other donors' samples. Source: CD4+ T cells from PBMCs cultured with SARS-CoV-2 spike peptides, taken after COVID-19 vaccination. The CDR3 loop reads CASSYSWGENYGYTF. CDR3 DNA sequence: TGTGCCAGCAGTTACTCGTGGGGAGAGAACTATGGCTACACCTTC.